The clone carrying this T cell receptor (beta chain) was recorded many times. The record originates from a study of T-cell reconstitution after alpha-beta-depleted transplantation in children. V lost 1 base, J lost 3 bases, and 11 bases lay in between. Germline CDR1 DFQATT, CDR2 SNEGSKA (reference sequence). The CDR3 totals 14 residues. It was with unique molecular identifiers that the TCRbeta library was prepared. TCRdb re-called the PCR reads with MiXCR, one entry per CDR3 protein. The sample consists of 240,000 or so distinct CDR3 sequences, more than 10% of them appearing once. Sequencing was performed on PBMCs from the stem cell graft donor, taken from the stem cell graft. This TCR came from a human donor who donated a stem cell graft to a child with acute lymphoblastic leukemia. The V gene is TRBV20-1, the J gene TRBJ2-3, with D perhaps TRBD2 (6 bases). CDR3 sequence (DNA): TGCAGTGCTAGAGTTGAGACTAGAACAGATACGCAGTATTTT. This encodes CSARVETRTDTQYF.